This TCR beta chain comes out of a study of CD8 T cells in Susac syndrome. The CDR3 runs to 16 residues. The V gene end was trimmed by 2 bases and the J gene end by 6 bases; junction bases not matched to a gene: 8. Germline V gene sequence: CDR1 KGHSH, CDR2 LQKENI. Random hexamers served to reverse transcribe roughly 0.5 to 1 ug RNA. TCRdb used MiXCR to reprocess the immunoSEQ multiplex PCR reads, holding one entry per CDR3 protein. The sample holds about 290,000 distinct CDR3 sequences, about 88% seen once. This clonotype was sampled from a human donor with multiple sclerosis. Sequences were obtained from CD8+ T cells from PBMCs. The rearrangement links TRBV18 to TRBJ2-1, with TRBD1 matching 9 bases. This CDR3 reads CASSPGAMDRGNEQFF. DNA of the CDR3: TGTGCCAGCTCACCAGGGGCTATGGACAGGGGCAATGAGCAGTTCTTC. Complete variable domain (other parts from reference TRBV18 and TRBJ2-1): NAGVMQNPRHLVRRRGQEARLRCSPMKGHSHVYWYRQLPEEGLKFMVYLQKENIIDESGMPKERFSAEFPKEGPSILRIQQVVRGDSAAYFCASSPGAMDRGNEQFFGPGTRLTVL.